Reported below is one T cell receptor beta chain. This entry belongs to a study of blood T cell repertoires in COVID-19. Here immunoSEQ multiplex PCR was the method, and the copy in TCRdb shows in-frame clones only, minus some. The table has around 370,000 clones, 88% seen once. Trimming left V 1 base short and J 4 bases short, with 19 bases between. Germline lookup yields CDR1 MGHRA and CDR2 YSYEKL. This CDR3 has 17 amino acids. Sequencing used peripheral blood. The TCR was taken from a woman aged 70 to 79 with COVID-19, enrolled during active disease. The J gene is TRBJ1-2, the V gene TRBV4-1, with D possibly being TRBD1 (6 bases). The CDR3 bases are TGCGCCAGCAGCCAAGTGGGGCTAATACAGGGATCCTATGGCTACACCTTC. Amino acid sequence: CASSQVGLIQGSYGYTF.